This record looks at one TCR beta chain sequence and its context. Its specificity is not known. The data stem from a study of graft-versus-host responses after intestinal transplantation. Using immunoSEQ multiplex PCR, the repertoire was profiled, and TCRdb retains in-frame clones only, with some absent. This sample has under 100,000 clones; 85% to 95% occur once, and the top ten carry around 0.44%. The germline V gene has CDR1 SEHNR and CDR2 FQNEAQ (reference sequence). V lost 1 base and J lost 7, with 7 bases in between. The CDR3 spans 12 residues. This receptor was taken from a human donor who was the organ donor for an intestinal transplant. The material sequenced was unstimulated CD8+ T cells sorted from spleen or lymph node cells, taken before transplant. The chain joins TRBV7-9 to TRBJ1-1; D perhaps matches TRBD1 (5 bases). The CDR3 DNA sequence: TGTGCCAGCAGCTTAGGGGGCAGTGAAGCTTTCTTT. This sequence encodes CASSLGGSEAFF.